The count of the clone carrying this TCR beta chain is one. Its antigen remains unidentified. The sample is drawn from a study of T cell clonotyping in hematopoietic cell transplantation. The protocol was immunoSEQ multiplex PCR, while the TCRdb copy is restricted to in-frame clones and leaves out a portion. The sample has some 2,000 clones, around 79% seen once. Blood collection times were about day -28 and days 30, 100, 180 posttransplant. Germline V lookup: CDR1 SQVTM, CDR2 ANQGSEA. The V segment lost 7 bases and the J segment 2 bases; nucleotides outside the gene matches: 8. This CDR3 is built from 14 residues. Study observations and caveats: Recipient TCR diversity dropped after transplant; expanded clonotypes rose from day 30 to 180. Graft donor and pretransplant recipient Inverse Simpson Index values predicted broader posttransplant TCR diversity.

This receptor was identified in a male patient aged 45-60 years who had an allogeneic stem cell transplant from an unrelated donor, so the T cells may come from the graft donor. Some clones in this sample may be carry-over from other donors' samples. The chain uses TRBV29-1 and TRBJ1-2; TRBD1 matches at 9 bases. The sequences come from peripheral blood mononuclear cells, collected 30 days after allogeneic stem cell transplant. CDR3: CSAGTGSDNYGYTF. The DNA of the CDR3 is TGCAGCGCTGGGACAGGGTCAGACAACTATGGCTACACCTTC.